The 30 T cell receptor beta chains listed next were all sequenced from one sample in a study of T cell repertoires in cytomegalovirus infection. These TCRs' antigens remain unknown. TCRdb processed the reads anew with MiXCR; each CDR3 protein has one entry. The data hold a few hundred thousand distinct CDR3 sequences, with 40% observed a single time. The sample was cultured PBMCs, taken from culture after CMV antigen stimulation. The receptors here all came from a human donor in good health (CMV status not recorded). Some clones in this sample may be carry-over from other donors' samples.

Many counts were recorded for this clonotype. The chain carries TRBV7-9 and TRBJ2-3; 7 nucleotides align to TRBD2. CDR1 and CDR2 (germline): SEHNR, FQNEAQ (reference sequence). The CDR3 runs 14 residues. Germline trimming cut 5 bases from V and 3 bases from J; bases unmatched to any gene: 5. The CDR3 loop is CASSPSGGTDTQYF. CDR3 DNA sequence: TGTGCCAGCAGCCCCTCCGGGGGGACAGATACGCAGTATTTT.

This clonotype was picked up a small number of times. The J gene is TRBJ2-7, the V gene TRBV10-3, with TRBD2 identical over 7 bases. The V and J ends lost 0 bases and 3 bases, in that order; junction bases with no gene match: 2. Germline assignment: CDR1 ENHRY and CDR2 SYGVKD. The CDR3 consists of 14 residues. The DNA of the CDR3 is TGTGCCATCAGTGAGTCGTCGGGGGGCTACGAGCAGTACTTC. Translated, it gives CAISESSGGYEQYF.

V gene TRBV27 combines with J gene TRBJ2-5; the D call may be TRBD1 or TRBD2 (7 bases each). This CDR3 is 13 amino acids long. CDR1 is MNHEY and CDR2 is SMNVEV in the germline V gene (reference sequence). The V gene lost 11 bases and the J gene lost 4 bases, with 17 bases spanning the gap. CDR3 region: CAAGQGGGETQYF. DNA for the CDR3: TGTGCCGCCGGGCAGGGGGGGGGAGAGACCCAGTACTTC.

The chain employs TRBV12-3 or TRBV12-4 and TRBJ2-5; tentative D call: TRBD2 (6 bases). This CDR3 is built from 15 residues. V gave up 6 bases and J gave up 4 bases, with 18 bases separating them. CDR3 protein: CASRDLVGAGETQYF. The CDR3 nucleotides read TGTGCCAGCAGGGACCTAGTCGGAGCGGGAGAGACCCAGTACTTC.

Comments on this clonotype: A much larger clone lies one base from this, so it may be a read error. The CDR3 sequence: CPSSSTGLVNTEAFF. The DNA for the CDR3 is TGTCCCAGCAGCTCCACGGGGCTGGTGAACACTGAAGCTTTCTTT. This rearrangement joins TRBV7-2 to TRBJ1-1, with a weak D call TRBD1 (5 bases). CDR1 is SGHTA and CDR2 is FQGNSA in the germline V gene. The CDR3 is 15 amino acids.

This chain joins TRBV11-2 and TRBJ2-5, with 11 bases identical to TRBD2. CDR1 and CDR2 from the germline V gene are SGHAT and FQNNGV. This CDR3 is built from 15 residues. The V segment lost 5 bases and the J segment 5 bases; nucleotides outside the gene matches: 7. The CDR3 bases are TGTGCCAGCAGCCCCACTAGCGGGAGTCGGGAGACCCAGTACTTC. Its protein product is CASSPTSGSRETQYF.

The chain carries TRBV28 and TRBJ1-1; D ambiguous. V shed 0 bases and J shed 3 bases, with 2 bases lying between them. This CDR3 spans 12 amino acids. In germline, CDR1 is MDHEN, CDR2 SYDVKM. The CDR3 bases are TGTGCCAGCAGTTTATGGGACACTGAAGCTTTCTTT. It yields the protein CASSLWDTEAFF.

This clonotype turned up a few times. V is TRBV7-2 and J is TRBJ2-2, with 9 bases matching TRBD2. The ends lost 0 bases at V and 4 bases at J; junction bases unmatched: 6. Germline V lookup: CDR1 SGHTA, CDR2 FQGNSA. This CDR3 region has 17 residues. The CDR3 spells CASSLAGLAGVTGELFF. CDR3 in DNA: TGTGCCAGCAGCTTAGCAGGGTTAGCGGGAGTCACCGGGGAGCTGTTTTTT.

The chain joins TRBV7-2 to TRBJ2-1; weak D call: TRBD2 (6 bases). Germline assignment: CDR1 SGHTA and CDR2 FQGNSA. Trimming removed 0 bases from V and 0 bases from J, with 9 bases in between. This CDR3 has 16 residues. This chain's CDR3 is CASSLAWEVSYNEQFF. CDR3 bases: TGTGCCAGCAGCTTAGCGTGGGAGGTCTCCTACAATGAGCAGTTCTTC. The complete variable domain, with remaining parts taken from reference TRBV7-2 and TRBJ2-1, reads GAGVSQSPSNKVTEKGKDVELRCDPISGHTALYWYRQSLGQGLEFLIYFQGNSAPDKSGLPSDRFSAERTGGSVSTLTIQRTQQEDSAVYLCASSLAWEVSYNEQFFGPGTRLTVL.

This clonotype was detected many times. The DNA of the CDR3 is TGTGCCAGCAGTCCCTTCCAAGAGACCCAGTACTTC. Its translation: CASSPFQETQYF. V is TRBV7-6 and J is TRBJ2-5; D is undetermined. From germline, CDR1 is SGHVS and CDR2 FNYEAQ. The CDR3 has 12 amino acids. V was cut by 6 bases and J by 1 base, with 6 bases left in between.

The chain carries TRBV6-1 and TRBJ2-1; TRBD2 matches 14 bases. This CDR3 is 15 amino acids long. With 5 bases clipped from V and 9 bases from J, the junction kept 6 bases outside the gene matches. Germline V gene lookup returns CDR1 MNHNS and CDR2 SASEGT. The CDR3, as DNA: TGTGCCAGCAGTACGGGACTAGCGGGGGCTGGTGAGCAGTTCTTC. As protein: CASSTGLAGAGEQFF.

The rearrangement joins TRBV13 to TRBJ2-2; the match to TRBD1 covers 7 bases. Germline V gene data show CDR1 as PRHDT and CDR2 as FYEKMQ (reference sequence). Losses at the gene ends were 5 bases for V and 2 bases for J; bases not matched to a gene: 5. The CDR3 is made up of 15 amino acids. The CDR3 DNA sequence: TGTGCCAGCAGCCGAAGGACAGGAAACACCGGGGAGCTGTTTTTT. Encoded protein: CASSRRTGNTGELFF.

The chain carries TRBV20-1 and TRBJ2-3; 7 bases are a match to TRBD2. Trimming took 5 bases from V and 1 from J; bases not matched to a gene: 9. The germline CDR1 and CDR2 sequences are DFQATT and SNEGSKA (reference sequence). This CDR3 spans 15 amino acids. CDR3 loop: CSAAPVTSGTDTQYF. In DNA, the CDR3 is TGCAGTGCTGCCCCGGTTACTAGCGGCACAGATACGCAGTATTTT.

This clonotype showed up just a few times. The chain joins TRBV2 to TRBJ2-7; 7 positions match TRBD1. V dropped 7 bases and J dropped 0; count of bases not matched to a gene: 3. CDR1 and CDR2 (germline): SNHLY, FYNNEI. The CDR3 has 13 residues. The CDR3 DNA reads TGTGCCAGCACTGGGGACAGCTCCTACGAGCAGTACTTC. Its translation: CASTGDSSYEQYF. The entire variable domain, with the rest obtained from reference TRBV2 and TRBJ2-7, is as follows: EPEVTQTPSHQVTQMGQEVILRCVPISNHLYFYWYRQILGQKVEFLVSFYNNEISEKSEIFDDQFSVERPDGSNFTLKIRSTKLEDSAMYFCASTGDSSYEQYFGPGTRLTVT.

As to this clonotype: A much larger clone lies a single base off, so this may be a read error. The J gene is TRBJ1-1, the V gene TRBV7-2, with TRBD1 matching over 8 bases. The CDR3 spans 15 residues. Germline CDR1 is SGHTA and CDR2 is FQGNSA. The CDR3 DNA follows: TGTGCCAACAGCGTAGAAGGAGACAGGGGCGCTGAAGCTTTCTTT. It codes for CANSVEGDRGAEAFF. Based on the CDR3 plus reference TRBV7-2 and TRBJ1-1, the full variable domain is GAGVSQSPSNKVTEKGKDVELRCDPISGHTALYWYRQSLGQGLEFLIYFQGNSAPDKSGLPSDRFSAERTGGSVSTLTIQRTQQEDSAVYLCANSVEGDRGAEAFFGQGTRLTVV.

In its sample, this clonotype was seen once. The genes are TRBV12-5 and TRBJ2-3; tentative D call: TRBD1 (6 bases). Germline V gene sequence: CDR1 LGHNT, CDR2 FRNRAP. Trimming took off 8 bases at V and 0 bases at J, with 6 bases between the two ends. The CDR3 contains 12 residues. The CDR3 is CASQGSTDTQYF. DNA for the CDR3: TGTGCTAGTCAGGGGAGCACAGATACGCAGTATTTT.

The chain combines TRBV11-3 with TRBJ2-4; D gene uncertain. Trimming took 1 base from V and 9 from J, leaving 10 bases between them. CDR1 is SGHNT and CDR2 is YENEEA in the germline V gene. The CDR3 consists of 13 residues. The CDR3 reads CASSLGAVGIQYF. The DNA for the CDR3 is TGTGCCAGCAGCTTAGGGGCGGTGGGCATTCAGTACTTC.

The rearrangement joins TRBV7-6 to TRBJ2-3, with a possible D match to TRBD1 (6 bases). The CDR3 has 16 amino acids. Trimming removed 3 bases at V and 7 bases at J, with 20 bases between. Per the germline V gene, CDR1 is SGHVS and CDR2 is FNYEAQ. This chain's CDR3 is CASSFLTRAQGNTQYF. The CDR3 DNA is TGTGCCAGCAGCTTCTTAACGCGGGCCCAGGGGAATACGCAGTATTTT.

This clonotype was counted only a few times. This sequence joins TRBV12-3 or TRBV12-4 and TRBJ1-1; maybe TRBD1 (5 bases). Between the trimmed V and J ends, which lost 5 bases and 4 bases, there was a span of 17 bases. The length of the CDR3 is 15 residues. The CDR3 DNA reads as TGTGCCAGCAGTCCGGTGGGGGGTTGGGGCACTGAAGCTTTCTTT. Amino acids: CASSPVGGWGTEAFF.

This clonotype was picked up many times. The chain employs TRBV7-2 and TRBJ1-1; D is unresolved. V gave up 5 bases and J gave up 1 base, with 14 bases separating them. The CDR3 has 15 residues. CDR1 is SGHTA, CDR2 FQGNSA, per germline. For the CDR3, the DNA is TGTGCCAGCAGCGGATCTCCAGGCGAGAACACTGAAGCTTTCTTT. As protein: CASSGSPGENTEAFF. Full variable domain (rest looked up from reference TRBV7-2 and TRBJ1-1): GAGVSQSPSNKVTEKGKDVELRCDPISGHTALYWYRQSLGQGLEFLIYFQGNSAPDKSGLPSDRFSAERTGGSVSTLTIQRTQQEDSAVYLCASSGSPGENTEAFFGQGTRLTVV.

V and J are TRBV19 and TRBJ1-5; 7 positions match TRBD1. J was trimmed by 0 bases and V by 3 bases; bases with no gene match: 8. The CDR3 sequence is 17 residues long. The germline gives CDR1 LNHDA, CDR2 SQIVND (reference sequence). CDR3 residues: CASSIWTGIYSNQPQHF. The DNA for the CDR3 is TGTGCCAGTAGTATCTGGACAGGAATCTATAGCAATCAGCCCCAGCATTTT.

This clonotype appeared a few times. The chain recombines TRBV7-2 with TRBJ1-1; 11 bases are shared with TRBD1. CDR3 size: 17 residues. Germline V CDR1 and CDR2: SGHTA, FQGNSA. The trim removed 1 base at V and 5 bases at J, leaving 9 bases unmatched. The CDR3 loop reads CASSLVSGGTGGTEAFF. The CDR3 nucleotides read TGTGCCAGCAGCTTAGTTTCGGGGGGGACAGGGGGAACTGAAGCTTTCTTT.

This clonotype was observed at least ten times. V is TRBV7-2 and J is TRBJ1-2; no clear D. Trimming removed 1 base from V and 4 bases from J, with 4 bases in between. The CDR3 extends over 12 amino acids. Germline V gene lookup returns CDR1 SGHTA and CDR2 FQGNSA. This chain's CDR3 is CASSLEAYGYTF. The CDR3 nucleotides read TGTGCCAGCAGCTTAGAGGCCTATGGCTACACCTTC.

This clonotype was seen just once. The genes are TRBV2 and TRBJ1-6; D perhaps matches TRBD1 (6 bases). The CDR3 covers 12 residues. Germline assignment: CDR1 SNHLY and CDR2 FYNNEI. V was pared by 6 bases and J by 10 bases, with 10 bases between. The DNA for the CDR3 is TGTGCCAGCAGCTACAGGGAGTCACCCCTCCACTTT. Its protein product is CASSYRESPLHF.

This clonotype was detected only a few times. The chain has TRBV2 and TRBJ2-7; no clear D gene. The CDR3 has 13 residues. V gave up 7 bases and J gave up 2 bases, with 12 bases separating them. The germline V gene has CDR1 SNHLY and CDR2 FYNNEI. The CDR3 sequence is CASMEGKAYEQYF. CDR3 bases: TGTGCCAGCATGGAAGGCAAGGCCTACGAGCAGTACTTC.

The chain's CDR3 is CSASRRDSNQPQHF. The DNA of the CDR3 is TGCAGTGCCTCGAGAAGGGATAGCAATCAGCCCCAGCATTTT. The chain employs TRBV20-1 and TRBJ1-5; D unresolved. Germline CDR1 reads DFQATT; CDR2 reads SNEGSKA (reference sequence). The CDR3 runs 14 residues. Trimming stripped 6 bases from V and 0 bases from J, with 12 bases between.

This rearrangement joins TRBV19 to TRBJ1-2; unclear D gene. This CDR3 comprises 13 residues. Trimming took 3 bases from V and 4 from J, leaving 9 bases between them. Germline V gene lookup returns CDR1 LNHDA and CDR2 SQIVND (reference sequence). As DNA, the CDR3 is TGTGCCAGTAGTATGGGCCAGAGCTATGGCTACACCTTC. It is translated as CASSMGQSYGYTF.

The J gene is TRBJ2-1, the V gene TRBV18; TRBD1 or TRBD2 may be the D gene (5 bases each). This CDR3 region has 14 residues. Trimming removed 1 base from V and 5 bases from J, with 9 bases in between. Looked up from germline, CDR1 is KGHSH and CDR2 is LQKENI. This CDR3 reads CASSPQGTNNEQFF. CDR3 DNA: TGTGCCAGCTCACCACAAGGGACCAACAATGAGCAGTTCTTC.

In DNA form, the CDR3 reads TGTGCCAGCTCACCCGGGACTCCTACGCAGTATTTT. Amino acids: CASSPGTPTQYF. The chain recombines TRBV18 with TRBJ2-3; D is possibly TRBD2 (6 bases). CDR1 and CDR2 from the germline V gene are KGHSH and LQKENI. This CDR3 contains 12 residues. Trimming cost V 3 bases and J 8 bases, with 9 bases left between them.

This chain uses TRBV10-3 with TRBJ2-3; D might be TRBD1 or TRBD2, each matching 5 bases. The CDR3 spans 11 residues. Germline assignment: CDR1 ENHRY and CDR2 SYGVKD. CDR3 protein: CASRGSDTQYF. The CDR3 DNA reads as TGTGCATCTCGGGGCTCAGATACGCAGTATTTT.